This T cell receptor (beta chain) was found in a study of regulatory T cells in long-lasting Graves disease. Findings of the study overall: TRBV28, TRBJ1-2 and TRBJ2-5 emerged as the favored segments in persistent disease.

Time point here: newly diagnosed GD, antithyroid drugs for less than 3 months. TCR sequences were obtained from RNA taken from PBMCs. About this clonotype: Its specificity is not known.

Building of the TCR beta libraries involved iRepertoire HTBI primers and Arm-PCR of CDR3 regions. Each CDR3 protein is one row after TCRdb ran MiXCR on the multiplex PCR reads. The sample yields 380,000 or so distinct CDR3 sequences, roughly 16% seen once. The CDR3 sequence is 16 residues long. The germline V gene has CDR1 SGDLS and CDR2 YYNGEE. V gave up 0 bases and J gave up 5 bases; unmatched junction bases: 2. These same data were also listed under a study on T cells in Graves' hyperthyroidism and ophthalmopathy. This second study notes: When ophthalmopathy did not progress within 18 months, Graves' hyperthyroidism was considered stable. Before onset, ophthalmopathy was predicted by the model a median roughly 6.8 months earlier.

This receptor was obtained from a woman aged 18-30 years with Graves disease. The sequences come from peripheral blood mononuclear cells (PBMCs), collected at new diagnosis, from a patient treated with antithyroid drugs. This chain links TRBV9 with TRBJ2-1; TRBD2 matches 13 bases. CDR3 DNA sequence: TGTGCCAGCAGCGTAGCCGGGACTAGCGGGAACAATGAGCAGTTCTTC. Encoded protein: CASSVAGTSGNNEQFF.